This T cell receptor (beta chain) was obtained from a study of Ad26.COV2.S vaccination and SARS-CoV-2 variants. The CDR3 is 14 residues long. Treatment described: roughly 19 received Ad26.COV2.S at low or high dose, single or two shots; roughly five received placebo; per-sample allocation not given. Collection of samples fell on day 63 after the first vaccine or placebo injection. Assay used: immunoSEQ multiplex PCR; TCRdb lists only in-frame clones, some missing. The repertoire holds more than 400,000 clones, roughly 90% seen once, with about 1.6% in the top ten. The chain carries TRBV12-2 and TRBJ2-7; whether TRBD1, the table's D call, matches the DNA was not checked. TRBV12-2 is flagged as a pseudogene. Source: peripheral blood, taken in a trial of Ad26.COV2.S vaccine versus placebo. The receptor's source is a person aged 18-65 years who received the Ad26.COV2.S COVID-19 vaccine or a placebo. Here the CDR3 DNA reads TGTGCAAGTCGCTTAGAGGGACAGGGAGTGGAGCAGTACTTC. Protein product: CASRLEGQGVEQYF.